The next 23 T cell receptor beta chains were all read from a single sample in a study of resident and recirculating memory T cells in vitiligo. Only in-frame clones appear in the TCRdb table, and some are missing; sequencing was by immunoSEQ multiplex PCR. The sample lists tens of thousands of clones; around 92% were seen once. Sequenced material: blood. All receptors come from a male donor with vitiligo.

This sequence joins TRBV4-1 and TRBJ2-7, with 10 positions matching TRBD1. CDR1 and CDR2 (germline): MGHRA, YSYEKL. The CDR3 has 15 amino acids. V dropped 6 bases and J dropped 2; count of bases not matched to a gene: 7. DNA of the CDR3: TGCGCCAGCAGATCCCCCGGGACAGGGGCCTACGAGCAGTACTTC. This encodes CASRSPGTGAYEQYF.

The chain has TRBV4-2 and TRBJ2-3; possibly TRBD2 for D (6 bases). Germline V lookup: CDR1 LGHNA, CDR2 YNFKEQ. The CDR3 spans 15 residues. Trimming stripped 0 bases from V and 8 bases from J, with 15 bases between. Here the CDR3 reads CASSQDPGGTGTQYF. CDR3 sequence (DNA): TGTGCCAGCAGCCAAGACCCCGGGGGAACCGGTACGCAGTATTTT.

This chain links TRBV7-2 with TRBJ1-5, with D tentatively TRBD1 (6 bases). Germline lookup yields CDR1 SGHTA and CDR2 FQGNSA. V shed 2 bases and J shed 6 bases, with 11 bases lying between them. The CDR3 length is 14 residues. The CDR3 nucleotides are TGTGCCAGCAGCTTACAAGTCAGGGGTCAGCCCCAGCATTTT. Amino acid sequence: CASSLQVRGQPQHF.

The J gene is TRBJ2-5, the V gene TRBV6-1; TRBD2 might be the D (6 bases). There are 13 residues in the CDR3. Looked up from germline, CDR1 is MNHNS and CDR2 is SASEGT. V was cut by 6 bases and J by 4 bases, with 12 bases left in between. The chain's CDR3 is CASRLTSRETQYF. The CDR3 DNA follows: TGTGCCAGCAGACTGACTAGTCGAGAGACCCAGTACTTC.

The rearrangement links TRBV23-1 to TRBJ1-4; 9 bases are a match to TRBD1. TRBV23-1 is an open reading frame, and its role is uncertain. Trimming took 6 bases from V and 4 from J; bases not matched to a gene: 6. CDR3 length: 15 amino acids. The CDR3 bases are TGCGCCAGCAGAATACGGGACAGGGATAATGAAAAACTGTTTTTT. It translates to CASRIRDRDNEKLFF.

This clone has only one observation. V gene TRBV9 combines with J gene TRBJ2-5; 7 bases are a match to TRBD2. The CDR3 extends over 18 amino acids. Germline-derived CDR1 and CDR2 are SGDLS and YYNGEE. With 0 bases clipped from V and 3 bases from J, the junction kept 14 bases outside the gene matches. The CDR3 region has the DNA TGTGCCAGCAGCGTAGCCGAATCCGGGAGGTGGGGGGAAGAGACCCAGTACTTC. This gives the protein CASSVAESGRWGEETQYF.

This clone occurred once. For the CDR3, the DNA is TGTGCCGCAGGAGGTAATCAGCCCCAGCATTTT. The encoded protein is CAAGGNQPQHF. The chain links TRBV28 to TRBJ1-5; no clear D gene. The V end lost 11 bases, the J end lost 4 bases, and 9 bases lay between the germline ends. This CDR3 has 11 amino acids. Germline-derived CDR1 and CDR2 are MDHEN and SYDVKM.

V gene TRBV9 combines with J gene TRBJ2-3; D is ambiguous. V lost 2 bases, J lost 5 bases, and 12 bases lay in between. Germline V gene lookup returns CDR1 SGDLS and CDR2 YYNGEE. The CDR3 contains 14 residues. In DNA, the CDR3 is TGTGCCAGCAGCGTTAATAGTATCGTAGATACGCAGTATTTT. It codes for CASSVNSIVDTQYF. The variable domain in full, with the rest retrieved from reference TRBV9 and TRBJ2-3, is DSGVTQTPKHLITATGQRVTLRCSPRSGDLSVYWYQQSLDQGLQFLIQYYNGEERAKGNILERFSAQQFPDLHSELNLSSLELGDSALYFCASSVNSIVDTQYFGPGTRLTVL.

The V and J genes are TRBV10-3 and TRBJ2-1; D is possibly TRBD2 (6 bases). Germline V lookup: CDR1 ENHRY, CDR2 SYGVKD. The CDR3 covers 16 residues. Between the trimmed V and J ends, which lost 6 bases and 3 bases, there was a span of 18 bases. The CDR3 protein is CAIRTGAGDLYNEQFF. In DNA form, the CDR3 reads TGTGCCATCAGGACGGGAGCCGGGGACCTCTACAATGAGCAGTTCTTC.

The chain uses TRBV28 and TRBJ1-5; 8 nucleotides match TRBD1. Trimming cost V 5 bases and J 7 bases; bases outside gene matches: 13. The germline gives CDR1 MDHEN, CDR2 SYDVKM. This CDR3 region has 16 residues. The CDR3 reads CASSPRGRVLVQPQHF. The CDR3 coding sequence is TGTGCCAGCAGTCCCAGGGGGCGGGTCTTGGTACAGCCCCAGCATTTT.

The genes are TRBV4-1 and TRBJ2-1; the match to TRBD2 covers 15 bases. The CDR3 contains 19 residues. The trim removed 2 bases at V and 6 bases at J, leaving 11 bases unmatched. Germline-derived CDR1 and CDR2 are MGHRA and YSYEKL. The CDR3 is CASSQNLVTGLAGGNEQFF. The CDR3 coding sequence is TGCGCCAGCAGCCAAAATTTGGTGACGGGACTAGCGGGAGGCAATGAGCAGTTCTTC.

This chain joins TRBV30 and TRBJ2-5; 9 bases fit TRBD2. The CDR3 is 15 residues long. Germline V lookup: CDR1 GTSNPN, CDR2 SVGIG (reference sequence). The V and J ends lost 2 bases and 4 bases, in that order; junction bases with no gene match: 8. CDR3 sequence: CAWSPRLAGSETQYF. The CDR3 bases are TGTGCCTGGAGTCCCCGGCTAGCGGGATCAGAGACCCAGTACTTC.

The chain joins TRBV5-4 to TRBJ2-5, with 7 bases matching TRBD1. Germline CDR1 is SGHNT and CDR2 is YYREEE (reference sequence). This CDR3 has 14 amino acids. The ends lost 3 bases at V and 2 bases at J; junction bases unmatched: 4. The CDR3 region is CASSSRQGQETQYF. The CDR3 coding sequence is TGTGCCAGCAGCTCCCGACAGGGACAAGAGACCCAGTACTTC.

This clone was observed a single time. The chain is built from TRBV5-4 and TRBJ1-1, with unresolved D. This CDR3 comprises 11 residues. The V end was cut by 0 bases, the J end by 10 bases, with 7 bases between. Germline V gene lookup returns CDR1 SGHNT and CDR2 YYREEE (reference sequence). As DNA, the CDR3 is TGTGCCAGCAGCTTGGGAGGGAGAGCTTTCTTT. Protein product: CASSLGGRAFF. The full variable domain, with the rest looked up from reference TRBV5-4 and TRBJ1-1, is ETGVTQSPTHLIKTRGQQVTLRCSSQSGHNTVSWYQQALGQGPQFIFQYYREEENGRGNFPPRFSGLQFPNYSSELNVNALELDDSALYLCASSLGGRAFFGQGTRLTVV.

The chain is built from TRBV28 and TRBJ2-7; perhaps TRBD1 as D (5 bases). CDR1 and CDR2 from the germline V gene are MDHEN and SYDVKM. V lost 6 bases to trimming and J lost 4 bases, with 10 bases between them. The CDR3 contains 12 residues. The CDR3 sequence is CASRSQGYEQYF. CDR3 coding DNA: TGTGCCAGCAGGTCCCAGGGTTACGAGCAGTACTTC.

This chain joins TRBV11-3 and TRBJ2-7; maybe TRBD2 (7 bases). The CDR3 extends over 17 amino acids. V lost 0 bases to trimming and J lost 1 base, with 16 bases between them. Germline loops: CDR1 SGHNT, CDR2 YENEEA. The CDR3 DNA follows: TGTGCCAGCAGCTTAGATCAATCAGGGAGGGGGTCCTACGAGCAGTACTTC. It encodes CASSLDQSGRGSYEQYF.

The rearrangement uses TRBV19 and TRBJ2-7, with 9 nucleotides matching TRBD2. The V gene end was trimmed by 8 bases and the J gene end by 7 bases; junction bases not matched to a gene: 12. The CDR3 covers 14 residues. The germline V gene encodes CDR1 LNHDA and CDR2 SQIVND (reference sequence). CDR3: CASSGTSWSGEQYF. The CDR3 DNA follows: TGTGCCAGTTCGGGGACTAGCTGGTCCGGGGAGCAGTACTTC. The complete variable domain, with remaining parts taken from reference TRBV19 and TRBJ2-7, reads DGGITQSPKYLFRKEGQNVTLSCEQNLNHDAMYWYRQDPGQGLRLIYYSQIVNDFQKGDIAEGYSVSREKKESFPLTVTSAQKNPTAFYLCASSGTSWSGEQYFGPGTRLTVT.

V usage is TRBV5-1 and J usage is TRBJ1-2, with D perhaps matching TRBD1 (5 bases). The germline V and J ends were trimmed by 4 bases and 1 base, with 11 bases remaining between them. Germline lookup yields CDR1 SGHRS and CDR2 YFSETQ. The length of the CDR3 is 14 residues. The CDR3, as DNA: TGCGCCAGCAGCCATGGGGGGAATAACTATGGCTACACCTTC. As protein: CASSHGGNNYGYTF.

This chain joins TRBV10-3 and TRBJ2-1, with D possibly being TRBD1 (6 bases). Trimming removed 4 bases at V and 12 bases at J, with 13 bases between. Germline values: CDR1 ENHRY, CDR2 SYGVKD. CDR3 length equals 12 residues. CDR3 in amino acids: CAISAYGDTQFF. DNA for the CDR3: TGTGCCATCAGTGCTTATGGGGACACGCAGTTCTTC.

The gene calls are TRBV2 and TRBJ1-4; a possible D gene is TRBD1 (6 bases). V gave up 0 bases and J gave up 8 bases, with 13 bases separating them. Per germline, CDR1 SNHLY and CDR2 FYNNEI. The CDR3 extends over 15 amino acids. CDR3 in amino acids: CASSEASGGQEKLFF. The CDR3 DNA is TGTGCCAGCAGTGAAGCCTCGGGGGGCCAGGAAAAACTGTTTTTT.

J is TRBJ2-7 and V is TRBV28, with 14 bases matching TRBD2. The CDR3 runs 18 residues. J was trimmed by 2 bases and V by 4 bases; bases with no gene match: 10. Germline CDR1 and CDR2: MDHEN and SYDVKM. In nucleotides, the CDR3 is TGTGCCAGCAGTTCCACCGGGACTAGCGGGAGCGGAGCCTACGAGCAGTACTTC. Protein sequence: CASSSTGTSGSGAYEQYF.

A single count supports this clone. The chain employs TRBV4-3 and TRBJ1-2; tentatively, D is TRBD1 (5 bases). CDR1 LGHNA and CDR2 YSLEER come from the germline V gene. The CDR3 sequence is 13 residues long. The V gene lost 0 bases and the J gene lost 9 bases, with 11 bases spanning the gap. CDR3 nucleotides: TGCGCCAGCAGCCAAGAGCCGGGGGGGAGCTACACCTTC. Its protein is CASSQEPGGSYTF.

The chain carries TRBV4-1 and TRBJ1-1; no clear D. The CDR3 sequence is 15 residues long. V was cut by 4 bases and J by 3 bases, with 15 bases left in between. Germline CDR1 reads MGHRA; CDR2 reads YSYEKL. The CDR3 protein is CASSPIGLADTEAFF. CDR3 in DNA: TGCGCCAGCAGCCCAATAGGCCTAGCGGACACTGAAGCTTTCTTT.